The source of this TCR beta chain is a study of T-cell reconstitution after alpha-beta-depleted transplantation in children. Many counts were recorded for this clonotype. The TCRbeta library was prepared with unique molecular identifiers. Using its own MiXCR run on the PCR reads, TCRdb lists one record per CDR3 protein. Of 640,000 or so distinct CDR3 sequences in the sample, roughly 17% are singletons; the top ten hold under 1.2%. This TCR came from a human donor who donated a stem cell graft to a child with acute myeloid leukemia. The sequenced sample was PBMCs from the stem cell graft donor, obtained from the stem cell graft.

Here the CDR3 reads CASRTRLGGGGELFF. DNA of the CDR3: TGTGCCAGCAGAACCCGACTGGGGGGCGGAGGGGAGCTGTTTTTT. The chain joins TRBV12-3 or TRBV12-4 to TRBJ2-2; D possibly uses TRBD1 or TRBD2 (6 bases each). Between the trimmed V and J ends, which lost 6 bases and 8 bases, there was a span of 19 bases. This CDR3 has 15 residues.